The rows below give T cell receptor beta chains drawn from one sample of a study of T-cell memory formation after mild COVID-19. TCRdb ran MiXCR on the 5' RACE reads and lists one entry per CDR3 protein. The sample includes about 400,000 distinct CDR3 sequences, approximately 18% of them seen just once. Sequenced material: PBMCs or a T cell subset sorted from them (not recorded which). These receptors were taken from a man between 18 and 35 years old who had mild COVID-19 (a few samples of this study predate the infection). Cell type and time point are not known. Each CDR3 is given with its conserved first and last residue. The D gene is left open where the match is weak. A row's size may be missing; if present it is once, few, many or a size class.

d_call: .; clone_size: .; v_call: TRBV18; cdr3_length: 15; j_call: TRBJ2-5; cdr3_nt: TGTGCCAGCTCACCATCAAGGGCAGGGCTGGAGACCCAGTACTTC; cdr3_aa: CASSPSRAGLETQYF
d_call: TRBD1; clone_size: few; v_call: TRBV3-1; cdr3_length: 13; j_call: TRBJ1-4; cdr3_nt: TGTGCCAGCAGTCGACAGGGGGAAGAAAAACTGTTTTTT; cdr3_aa: CASSRQGEEKLFF
d_call: TRBD1; clone_size: many; v_call: TRBV4-3; cdr3_length: 15; j_call: TRBJ1-5; cdr3_nt: TGCGCCAGCAGCCCAACAGGGGACAGTTATCAGCCCCAGCATTTT; cdr3_aa: CASSPTGDSYQPQHF
d_call: .; clone_size: .; v_call: TRBV3-1; cdr3_length: 13; j_call: TRBJ1-1; cdr3_nt: TGTGCCAGCAGCCAAGATCGATTCTGGGAAGCTTTCTTT; cdr3_aa: CASSQDRFWEAFF
d_call: TRBD2; clone_size: .; v_call: TRBV7-2; cdr3_length: 15; j_call: TRBJ2-1; cdr3_nt: TGTGCCAGCAGCGCAATAGCGGGGGGCATATATGAGCAGTTCTTC; cdr3_aa: CASSAIAGGIYEQFF
d_call: TRBD2; clone_size: .; v_call: TRBV14; cdr3_length: 16; j_call: TRBJ2-1; cdr3_nt: TGTGCCAGCAGCTTACGAAGGCCTAGCGGGGTCGGTGAGCAGTTCTTC; cdr3_aa: CASSLRRPSGVGEQFF
d_call: TRBD1; clone_size: .; v_call: TRBV14; cdr3_length: 13; j_call: TRBJ2-7; cdr3_nt: TGTGCCAGCAGCCAAGTCACAGGGGACGAGCAGTACTTC; cdr3_aa: CASSQVTGDEQYF
d_call: TRBD1; clone_size: few; v_call: TRBV24-1; cdr3_length: 15; j_call: TRBJ2-3; cdr3_nt: TGTGCCACCAGTGACACCAGGGGGTCAGGAGATACGCAGTATTTT; cdr3_aa: CATSDTRGSGDTQYF
d_call: TRBD1; clone_size: .; v_call: TRBV7-9; cdr3_length: 14; j_call: TRBJ1-2; cdr3_nt: TGTGCCAGCACCCGGACAGGGATCAGTTATGGCTACACCTTC; cdr3_aa: CASTRTGISYGYTF
d_call: .; clone_size: few; v_call: TRBV4-1; cdr3_length: 16; j_call: TRBJ2-3; cdr3_nt: TGCGCCAGCAGCCTGATAGCGGTTCGGACCTCAGATACGCAGTATTTT; cdr3_aa: CASSLIAVRTSDTQYF
d_call: .; clone_size: .; v_call: TRBV4-1; cdr3_length: 15; j_call: TRBJ1-2; cdr3_nt: TGCGCCAGCAGCCAAGACGCGGGTAGGGGATATGGCTACACCTTC; cdr3_aa: CASSQDAGRGYGYTF
d_call: TRBD2; clone_size: many; v_call: TRBV4-3; cdr3_length: 15; j_call: TRBJ2-3; cdr3_nt: TGCGCCAGCAGCCAGCTAGCGGGGGGGCCTGATACGCAGTATTTT; cdr3_aa: CASSQLAGGPDTQYF
d_call: TRBD1; clone_size: .; v_call: TRBV5-6; cdr3_length: 17; j_call: TRBJ1-2; cdr3_nt: TGTGCCAGCAGCCCAACCGGGACAGGGGCCGTATTGGGTGGCTACACCTTC; cdr3_aa: CASSPTGTGAVLGGYTF
d_call: .; clone_size: few; v_call: TRBV6-2/TRBV6-3; cdr3_length: 16; j_call: TRBJ2-7; cdr3_nt: TGTGCCAGCAGTTACTCGGGACTCAGCAGTCTACTGGAGCAGTACTTC; cdr3_aa: CASSYSGLSSLLEQYF
d_call: .; clone_size: many; v_call: TRBV5-1; cdr3_length: 14; j_call: TRBJ1-1; cdr3_nt: TGCGCCAGCAGCTTCGGCCAGGAGAACACTGAAGCTTTCTTT; cdr3_aa: CASSFGQENTEAFF
d_call: .; clone_size: many; v_call: TRBV20-1; cdr3_length: 13; j_call: TRBJ1-4; cdr3_nt: TGCAGTGCGGGGGGGGCAACTAATGAAAAACTGTTTTTT; cdr3_aa: CSAGGATNEKLFF
d_call: TRBD1; clone_size: .; v_call: TRBV6-6; cdr3_length: 14; j_call: TRBJ1-2; cdr3_nt: TGTGCCAGCATTCCGCCCGGGACAGGGAGCGGCTACACCTTC; cdr3_aa: CASIPPGTGSGYTF
d_call: .; clone_size: .; v_call: TRBV4-1; cdr3_length: 13; j_call: TRBJ1-2; cdr3_nt: TGCGCCAGCAGCCAAGATCTCATCCGGGGGTACACCTTC; cdr3_aa: CASSQDLIRGYTF
d_call: .; clone_size: .; v_call: TRBV4-2; cdr3_length: 14; j_call: TRBJ1-3; cdr3_nt: TGTGCCAGCAGCCCCCGGACTGGGGGAAACACCATATATTTT; cdr3_aa: CASSPRTGGNTIYF
d_call: .; clone_size: .; v_call: TRBV6-6; cdr3_length: 14; j_call: TRBJ2-3; cdr3_nt: TGTGCCAGCAGCTCCAAGCGGAGCACAGATACGCAGTATTTT; cdr3_aa: CASSSKRSTDTQYF
d_call: TRBD2; clone_size: few; v_call: TRBV18; cdr3_length: 16; j_call: TRBJ2-1; cdr3_nt: TGTGCCAGCTCCCAAAGCGGGGGGAGCTCCTACAATGAGCAGTTCTTC; cdr3_aa: CASSQSGGSSYNEQFF
d_call: .; clone_size: few; v_call: TRBV10-3; cdr3_length: 16; j_call: TRBJ2-6; cdr3_nt: TGTGCCATCAGTGAGCGGGGATTCGCTGGGGCCAACGTCCTGACTTTC; cdr3_aa: CAISERGFAGANVLTF
d_call: TRBD1; clone_size: few; v_call: TRBV18; cdr3_length: 14; j_call: TRBJ1-2; cdr3_nt: TGTGCCAGCTCACCCTCCGGGACAGGGGACGGCTACACCTTC; cdr3_aa: CASSPSGTGDGYTF
d_call: TRBD2; clone_size: few; v_call: TRBV5-4; cdr3_length: 17; j_call: TRBJ2-3; cdr3_nt: TGTGCCAGCAGCTTGGCGGCGGGGGGGATAGGAACAGATACGCAGTATTTT; cdr3_aa: CASSLAAGGIGTDTQYF
d_call: .; clone_size: few; v_call: TRBV10-3; cdr3_length: 13; j_call: TRBJ2-7; cdr3_nt: TGTGCCATCAGTGAGTCGACGGCAGGCGACAATTTCTTC; cdr3_aa: CAISESTAGDNFF
d_call: TRBD1; clone_size: few; v_call: TRBV7-2; cdr3_length: 15; j_call: TRBJ1-3; cdr3_nt: TGTGCCAGCAGCTTGCGACAGGGGGCTGGAAACACCATATATTTT; cdr3_aa: CASSLRQGAGNTIYF
d_call: TRBD1; clone_size: few; v_call: TRBV4-2; cdr3_length: 15; j_call: TRBJ2-7; cdr3_nt: TGTGCCAGCAGCCGAAGTACAGGGGAGTCCTACGAGCAGTACTTC; cdr3_aa: CASSRSTGESYEQYF
d_call: .; clone_size: few; v_call: TRBV6-5; cdr3_length: 11; j_call: TRBJ2-4; cdr3_nt: TGTGCCAGCAGCGGTGGAAACATTCAGTACTTC; cdr3_aa: CASSGGNIQYF
d_call: TRBD1; clone_size: few; v_call: TRBV6-5; cdr3_length: 15; j_call: TRBJ1-4; cdr3_nt: TGTGCCAGCAGTTACTCCGGGACAGATAATGAAAAACTGTTTTTT; cdr3_aa: CASSYSGTDNEKLFF
d_call: TRBD1; clone_size: .; v_call: TRBV2; cdr3_length: 15; j_call: TRBJ1-2; cdr3_nt: TGTGCCAGCAGTGAAGGACAGGGAATTTTATATGGCTACACCTTC; cdr3_aa: CASSEGQGILYGYTF
d_call: TRBD2; clone_size: few; v_call: TRBV5-1; cdr3_length: 16; j_call: TRBJ2-5; cdr3_nt: TGCGCCAGCAGCGGTCAACTAGCGGGGGGACAAGAGACCCAGTACTTC; cdr3_aa: CASSGQLAGGQETQYF
d_call: .; clone_size: .; v_call: TRBV6-1; cdr3_length: 14; j_call: TRBJ1-6; cdr3_nt: TGTGCCAGCAGTGAAGGATTTGACAGTTCACCCCTCCACTTT; cdr3_aa: CASSEGFDSSPLHF
d_call: .; clone_size: many; v_call: TRBV5-1; cdr3_length: 15; j_call: TRBJ2-4; cdr3_nt: TGCGCCACCAAACCTATGCCGGGACAAGGAAACATTCAGTACTTC; cdr3_aa: CATKPMPGQGNIQYF
d_call: .; clone_size: few; v_call: TRBV6-5; cdr3_length: 12; j_call: TRBJ1-2; cdr3_nt: TGTGCCAGCAGTTACGGGGGTAGGGGCTACACCTTC; cdr3_aa: CASSYGGRGYTF
d_call: .; clone_size: .; v_call: TRBV25-1; cdr3_length: 12; j_call: TRBJ1-1; cdr3_nt: TGTGCCAGCAGATCCGGGACGATTGAAGCTTTCTTT; cdr3_aa: CASRSGTIEAFF
d_call: TRBD2; clone_size: few; v_call: TRBV15; cdr3_length: 13; j_call: TRBJ2-1; cdr3_nt: TGTGCCACCAGCAGAGATCGGGGGGGTGAGCAGTTCTTC; cdr3_aa: CATSRDRGGEQFF
d_call: .; clone_size: .; v_call: TRBV30; cdr3_length: 13; j_call: TRBJ1-5; cdr3_nt: TGTGCCTGGAGTCGGGGCATCAATCAGCCCCAGCATTTT; cdr3_aa: CAWSRGINQPQHF
d_call: .; clone_size: few; v_call: TRBV5-1; cdr3_length: 12; j_call: TRBJ2-7; cdr3_nt: TGCGCCAGCAGTCGGGACATCTACGAGCAGTACTTC; cdr3_aa: CASSRDIYEQYF
d_call: TRBD2; clone_size: .; v_call: TRBV6-6; cdr3_length: 14; j_call: TRBJ2-5; cdr3_nt: TGTGCCAGCAACCTACTAGCGGGGAAAGAGACCCAGTACTTC; cdr3_aa: CASNLLAGKETQYF
d_call: .; clone_size: .; v_call: TRBV29-1; cdr3_length: 13; j_call: TRBJ2-5; cdr3_nt: TGCAGCGTTGAAGAGCGGAGGGAGGAGACCCAGTACTTC; cdr3_aa: CSVEERREETQYF